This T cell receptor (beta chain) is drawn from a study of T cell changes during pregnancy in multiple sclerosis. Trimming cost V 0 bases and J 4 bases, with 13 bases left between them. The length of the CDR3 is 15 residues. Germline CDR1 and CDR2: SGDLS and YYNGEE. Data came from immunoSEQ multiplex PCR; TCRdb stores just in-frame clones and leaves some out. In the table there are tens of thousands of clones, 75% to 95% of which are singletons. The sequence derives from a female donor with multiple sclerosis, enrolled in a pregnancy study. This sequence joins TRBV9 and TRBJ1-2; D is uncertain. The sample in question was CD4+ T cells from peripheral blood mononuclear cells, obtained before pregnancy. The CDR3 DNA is TGTGCCAGCAGCGTAGATCCCCAGGTCGCCTATGGCTACACCTTC. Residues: CASSVDPQVAYGYTF.